The present T cell receptor beta chain was sequenced within a study of blood T cell repertoires in COVID-19 (dated by TCRdb to the early 2020s). Regarding the complete study: The collaborator samples originated in the United States, Italy and Spain and spanned the acute and convalescent phases of COVID-19. The material from the prospective study consisted of cDNA or gDNA derived from T cells, B-cell-depleted T cells, or PBMCs. The dataset comprised deeply sampled blood TCRbeta repertoires from subjects exposed to, actively infected with, or recovered from COVID-19. A freely available public database, intended as a resource for researchers studying the immune response to SARS-CoV-2, is where the repertoires were released. Samples came from the ongoing ImmuneRACE study (first 160 participants) plus 1,254 subjects from 6 global collaborators. Nearly every sample came with metadata listing a de-identified subject ID, COVID-19 status, age in years and sex. HLA class I and class II types, where available, came from metadata supplied by the sample provider rather than from assay-based typing. On the study overall, not on this receptor specifically: The amount of clinical and demographic metadata varied by source and participant and was provided uncurated.

Another Seattle source contributed samples from volunteer blood donors who had recovered from COVID-19. Collaborating institutions collected whole blood in K2EDTA tubes following their own protocols. For TCRbeta analysis, collaborators shipped samples in one of three forms: frozen whole blood, isolated PBMCs, or DNA extracted from either of those sample types. From the cysteine up to the phenylalanine, the CDR3 has a length of 14 residues. Only CDR3 DNA remains: 42 bases, in frame from the first base. The junction shows trimming of 1 base on V and 4 bases on J, plus 11 bases between the germline ends. For CDR1 and CDR2, the germline V gene (reference sequence) lists GTSNPN and SVGIG. About this clone itself: Its antigen has not been determined. No base quality information exists; no much larger clone differs at one position.

TCRbeta CDR3 regions were amplified from genomic DNA using the immunoSEQ Assay, a bias-controlled multiplex PCR. The study's own analysis went as follows. The number of nucleated cells in each sample was estimated by amplification of reference gene primers within the assay. To quantify the absolute abundance of each unique TCRbeta CDR3 rearrangement, sequence reads were collapsed and filtered. For each sample, productive Simpson clonality was calculated by taking the square root of Simpson's diversity index across productive rearrangements. The table was pulled from immuneACCESS by TCRdb, which kept in-frame rearrangements only. Such tables lose some clones; where checked, under half of the loss comes from unresolved V genes, and the rest has no known cause. That table is the source of V, J and clone size, and D and trimming were worked out from the DNA. Within this sample are about 70,000 clones, with under 90% of them counted one time only. Around a sixth of the sample rests with the top ten.

The specimen was peripheral blood. The sequence was collected from a man between 65 and 80 years old who had recovered from COVID-19. The chain uses TRBV30 and TRBJ1-3; there is no confident call for the D gene. The CDR3: CAWSAMAPGNTIYF. The nucleotide sequence is TGTGCCTGGAGTGCCATGGCCCCAGGAAACACCATATATTTT.